This TCR beta chain was captured in a study of T cells in localized non-small cell lung cancer. Study-wide results and limits: Adjacent uninvolved lung had the highest clonality, suggesting focused antigen responses. Overall survival was longer when the density of T cells in the blood was higher. Tumor samples were not multi-region, leaving intratumor heterogeneity unexcluded.

TCRdb's table, derived via immunoSEQ multiplex PCR, lists solely in-frame clones and lacks some. The sample shows tens of thousands of clones, 94% of them seen only once. Germline V gene data show CDR1 as SNHLY and CDR2 as FYNNEI. Between the trimmed V and J ends, which lost 6 bases and 4 bases, there was a span of 13 bases. The CDR3 is made up of 13 amino acids. Comment on this clone: Its antigen is not identified.

This TCR was sampled from a woman aged 35-75 years with stage I lung adenocarcinoma. Source: peripheral blood, taken before any cancer treatment. The chain couples TRBV2 to TRBJ2-7; D may correspond to TRBD1 or TRBD2 (5 bases each). The CDR3 is CASRGEGLYEQYF. The DNA of the CDR3 is TGTGCCAGCAGGGGGGAAGGGTTGTACGAGCAGTACTTC.